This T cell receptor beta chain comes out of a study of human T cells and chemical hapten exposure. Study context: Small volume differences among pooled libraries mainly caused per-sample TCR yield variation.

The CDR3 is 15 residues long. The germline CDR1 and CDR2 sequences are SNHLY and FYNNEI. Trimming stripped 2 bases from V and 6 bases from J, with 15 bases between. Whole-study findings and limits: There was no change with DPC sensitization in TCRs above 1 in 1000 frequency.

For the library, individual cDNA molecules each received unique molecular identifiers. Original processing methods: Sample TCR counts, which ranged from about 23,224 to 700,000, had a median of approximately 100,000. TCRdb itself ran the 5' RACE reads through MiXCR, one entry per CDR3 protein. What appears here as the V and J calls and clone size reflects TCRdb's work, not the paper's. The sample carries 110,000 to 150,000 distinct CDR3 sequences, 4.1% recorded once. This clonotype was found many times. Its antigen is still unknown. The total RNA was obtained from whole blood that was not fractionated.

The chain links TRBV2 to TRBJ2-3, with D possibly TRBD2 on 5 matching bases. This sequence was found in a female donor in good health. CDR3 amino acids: CASSERVDRGDTQYF. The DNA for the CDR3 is TGTGCCAGCAGTGAACGCGTAGACCGAGGGGATACGCAGTATTTT.